The TCR beta chain under discussion was sequenced for a study of radiotherapy plus CTLA-4 blockade in lung cancer. Looking at the study overall: 15% to 20% of patients responded objectively, and 31% achieved disease control.

Overall study results and limits: Interferon-beta and early blood T cell clone dynamics reportedly predicted response best. Radiotherapy was combined with ipilimumab, and tumor-derived TCR clones then expanded in blood.

Germline V gene lookup returns CDR1 SGHTA and CDR2 FQGNSA. Trimming removed 1 base at V and 11 bases at J, with 17 bases between. The CDR3 consists of 14 residues. Measured with immunoSEQ multiplex PCR; TCRdb has only the in-frame clones, and not every one. The table shows about 38,000 clones, with around three quarters occurring only once. A few counts support this clone. Its antigen remains unidentified. With ipilimumab providing CTLA-4 blockade, focal radiation was administered to patients who had chemo-refractory metastatic non-small-cell lung cancer. The clonotype originates from a human donor with non-small cell lung cancer who had stable disease on radiotherapy plus ipilimumab. The chain uses TRBV7-2 and TRBJ1-1; TRBD1 might be the D (5 bases). The specimen comprised peripheral blood, sampled from a patient treated with radiotherapy plus ipilimumab. The CDR3 DNA reads as TGTGCCAGCAGCTTAGGGCCCAGCGGCCGGGGGGCTTTCTTT. Its translation is CASSLGPSGRGAFF. The whole variable domain, remainder taken from reference TRBV7-2 and TRBJ1-1, is GAGVSQSPSNKVTEKGKDVELRCDPISGHTALYWYRQSLGQGLEFLIYFQGNSAPDKSGLPSDRFSAERTGGSVSTLTIQRTQQEDSAVYLCASSLGPSGRGAFFGQGTRLTVV.